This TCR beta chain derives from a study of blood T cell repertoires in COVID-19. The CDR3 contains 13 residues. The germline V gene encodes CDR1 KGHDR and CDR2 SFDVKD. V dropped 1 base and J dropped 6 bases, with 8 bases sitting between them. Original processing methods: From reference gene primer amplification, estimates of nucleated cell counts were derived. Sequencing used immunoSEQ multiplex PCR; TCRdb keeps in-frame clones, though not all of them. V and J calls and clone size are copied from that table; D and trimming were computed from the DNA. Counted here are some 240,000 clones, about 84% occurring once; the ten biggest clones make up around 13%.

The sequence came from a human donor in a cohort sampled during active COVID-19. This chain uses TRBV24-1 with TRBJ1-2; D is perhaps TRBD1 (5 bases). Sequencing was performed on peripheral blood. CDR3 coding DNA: TGTGCCACCAGTGATTTCAGGGATCATGGCTACACCTTC. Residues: CATSDFRDHGYTF.